This entry describes one T cell receptor beta chain. The germline V gene has CDR1 MNHEY and CDR2 SVGAGI. The V gene end was trimmed by 6 bases and the J gene end by 5 bases; junction bases not matched to a gene: 7. The CDR3 loop spans 14 amino acids. Profiled with immunoSEQ multiplex PCR; TCRdb holds only in-frame clones, not every one. In the table there are 70,000 to 95,000 clones, under 95% of which are singletons. This sample is part of a study of T cell changes during pregnancy in multiple sclerosis. The rearrangement links TRBV6-5 to TRBJ2-5; TRBD2 agrees at 9 bases. The sequence was obtained from a female donor in good health, enrolled as a control in a pregnancy study. The specimen comprised peripheral blood, sampled after pregnancy. The DNA for the CDR3 is TGTGCCAGCAGGGTAGCGGGGGACAAGGAGACCCAGTACTTC. It specifies CASRVAGDKETQYF.